This TCR beta chain was sequenced during a study of OX40 agonist ivuxolimab in advanced cancers. The CDR3 extends over 13 amino acids. CDR1 and CDR2 from the germline V gene are SGHDT and YYEEEE. Trimming left V 4 bases short and J 4 bases short, with 11 bases between. Profiled with immunoSEQ multiplex PCR; TCRdb holds only in-frame clones, not every one. The sample shows roughly 30,000 clones, around 82% of them seen only once. The specimen was CD4+ or CD8+ T cells sorted from blood, collected in a trial of the OX40 agonist ivuxolimab. The TCR comes from an adult with an advanced solid tumor such as melanoma, head and neck, liver or kidney cancer. The chain employs TRBV5-6 and TRBJ1-2; D uncertain. In DNA, the CDR3 is TGTGCCAGCAGCGCCACAGCATTCTATGGCTACACCTTC. This translates into CASSATAFYGYTF. The variable domain in full, completed from reference TRBV5-6 and TRBJ1-2, reads DAGVTQSPTHLIKTRGQQVTLRCSPKSGHDTVSWYQQALGQGPQFIFQYYEEEERQRGNFPDRFSGHQFPNYSSELNVNALLLGDSALYLCASSATAFYGYTFGSGTRLTVV.